This T cell receptor (beta chain) originates from a study of neoadjuvant anti-PD-1 for oral cavity cancer. This CDR3 has 12 amino acids. CDR1 is MNHEY, CDR2 SVGAGI, per germline. Unmatched junction bases numbered 5, after V lost 8 bases and J lost 7 bases. No culture or expansion preceded analysis of these blood cells. Libraries were prepared by immunoSEQ multiplex PCR; TCRdb keeps only in-frame clonotypes and omits some of them. The data show about 80,000 clones, around 80% seen once. The chain combines TRBV6-5 with TRBJ2-1, with 7 bases matching TRBD1. The sequenced sample was PBMCs, obtained before nivolumab (anti-PD-1) treatment. This sequence was found in a person between 35 and 79 years old with oral cavity squamous cell carcinoma. CDR3 residues: CASDRVGNEQFF. The CDR3, as DNA: TGTGCCAGCGACAGGGTGGGAAATGAGCAGTTCTTC.